These 14 T cell receptor beta chains share one sample of origin, sequenced in a study of cytomegalovirus exposure and HLA in healthy donors. Profiled with immunoSEQ multiplex PCR; TCRdb holds only in-frame clones, not every one. The profile shows around 80,000 clones, 95% to 97% of them singletons. Sequenced material: PBMCs. The source is a woman between 18 and 29 years old in good health and CMV-seronegative.

The chain carries TRBV10-3 and TRBJ2-7; D is uncertain. Trimming took 3 bases from V and 1 from J, leaving 4 bases between them. The germline CDR1 and CDR2 sequences are ENHRY and SYGVKD. The CDR3 sequence is 12 residues long. This CDR3 reads CAISDSSYEQYF. In DNA, the CDR3 is TGTGCCATCAGTGACAGTTCCTACGAGCAGTACTTC.

The J gene is TRBJ1-1, the V gene TRBV6-1, with TRBD1 matching over 10 bases. The junction had 8 bases not matched to a gene; V was cut back by 8 bases and J by 5 bases. This CDR3 has 14 amino acids. CDR1 and CDR2 from the germline V gene are MNHNS and SASEGT. CDR3 nucleotide sequence: TGTGCCAGCCTGACAGGGGGCGCGGGAACTGAAGCTTTCTTT. Its translation: CASLTGGAGTEAFF.

Concerning this clone itself: A junction boundary mismatches the germline segment, possibly from a read error. CDR3 sequence reads: CAINSRDSNNEQFF. DNA of the CDR3: TGTGCCATCAACTCCCGGGACTCCAACAATGAGCAGTTCTTC. The rearrangement links TRBV10-3 to TRBJ2-1; tentative D call: TRBD2 (6 bases). The CDR3 totals 14 residues. Germline-derived CDR1 and CDR2 are ENHRY and SYGVKD.

The sample holds a few counts of this clone. V gene TRBV18 combines with J gene TRBJ2-7, with 9 bases fitting TRBD1. Unmatched junction bases numbered 7, after V lost 0 bases and J lost 4 bases. From germline, CDR1 is KGHSH and CDR2 LQKENI. The CDR3 is 16 amino acids. The CDR3 is CASSPPPGQGYYEQYF. The CDR3 DNA follows: TGTGCCAGCTCACCACCCCCGGGACAGGGCTATTACGAGCAGTACTTC.

J is TRBJ2-2 and V is TRBV6-5; 7 bases are a match to TRBD1. Germline-derived CDR1 and CDR2 are MNHEY and SVGAGI. V lost 6 bases, J lost 6 bases, and 4 bases stayed unmatched. The CDR3 has 13 amino acids. The DNA of the CDR3 is TGTGCCAGCAGCAACAGGGGATCCGGGGAGCTGTTTTTT. It specifies CASSNRGSGELFF.

The chain employs TRBV28 and TRBJ2-5, with D maybe TRBD2 (5 bases). This CDR3 spans 14 amino acids. Germline V gene data show CDR1 as MDHEN and CDR2 as SYDVKM. V was shortened by 5 bases and J by 3 bases, with 13 bases between the two germline ends. The DNA for the CDR3 is TGTGCCAGCAGTGACTATACTGGGGAAGAGACCCAGTACTTC. As protein: CASSDYTGEETQYF.

The gene calls are TRBV5-1 and TRBJ1-2, with D perhaps matching TRBD1 (5 bases). The CDR3 runs to 12 residues. Trimming cost V 5 bases and J 5 bases, with 10 bases left between them. Germline V gives CDR1 SGHRS, CDR2 YFSETQ. In DNA form, the CDR3 reads TGCGCCAGCAGGTTGACAGAATATGGCTACACCTTC. Translation gives CASRLTEYGYTF. Filled out from reference TRBV5-1 and TRBJ1-2, the complete variable domain reads KAGVTQTPRYLIKTRGQQVTLSCSPISGHRSVSWYQQTPGQGLQFLFEYFSETQRNKGNFPGRFSGRQFSNSRSEMNVSTLELGDSALYLCASRLTEYGYTFGSGTRLTVV.

The chain is built from TRBV14 and TRBJ1-2, with 7 bases matching TRBD1. J lost 2 bases, V lost 8 bases, and 14 bases had no gene match. The CDR3 is made up of 16 amino acids. Germline V gene data show CDR1 as SGHDN and CDR2 as FVKESK. CDR3 amino acids: CASSVSMTGLNYGYTF. The CDR3 coding sequence is TGTGCCAGCTCGGTATCGATGACAGGGTTAAACTATGGCTACACCTTC. The entire variable domain, with the rest obtained from reference TRBV14 and TRBJ1-2, is as follows: EAGVTQFPSHSVIEKGQTVTLRCDPISGHDNLYWYRRVMGKEIKFLLHFVKESKQDESGMPNNRFLAERTGGTYSTLKVQPAELEDSGVYFCASSVSMTGLNYGYTFGSGTRLTVV.

V and J are TRBV14 and TRBJ1-3, with 8 bases that match TRBD1. Per germline, CDR1 SGHDN and CDR2 FVKESK. There are 19 residues in the CDR3. V shed 1 base and J 4 bases; nucleotides not matched to a gene: 15. This chain's CDR3 is CASSQVVPRGQGTGNTIYF. The CDR3 coding sequence is TGTGCCAGCAGCCAAGTCGTTCCCAGGGGGCAGGGAACAGGAAACACCATATATTTT.

This clone was seen a single time. The chain uses TRBV5-4 and TRBJ2-7, with 7 bases that match TRBD2. There are 15 residues in the CDR3. CDR1 and CDR2 from the germline V gene are SGHNT and YYREEE (reference sequence). V shed 0 bases, J shed 4 bases, and the junction held 7 bases outside the gene matches. DNA for the CDR3: TGTGCCAGCAGCTTGGAGGCTAGCGGAAAATACGAGCAGTACTTC. Its protein product is CASSLEASGKYEQYF.

The V and J genes are TRBV28 and TRBJ2-5; 7 nucleotides agree with TRBD2. The CDR3 runs 13 residues. The J segment lost 2 bases and the V segment lost 8 bases, leaving 5 bases of the junction unmatched. CDR1 and CDR2 (germline): MDHEN, SYDVKM. CDR3 coding DNA: TGTGCCAGCGGGGGGGACTATCAAGAGACCCAGTACTTC. This gives the protein CASGGDYQETQYF.

This chain connects TRBV28 to TRBJ2-5; a possible D gene is TRBD2 (6 bases). V lost 5 bases to trimming and J lost 4 bases, with 17 bases between them. Germline assignment: CDR1 MDHEN and CDR2 SYDVKM. This CDR3 contains 15 residues. The CDR3 DNA is TGTGCCAGCAGTAGACCAAGGCTAGCGCCAGAGACCCAGTACTTC. This codes for CASSRPRLAPETQYF. Using reference TRBV28 and TRBJ2-5 for the parts outside the CDR3, the full variable domain is DVKVTQSSRYLVKRTGEKVFLECVQDMDHENMFWYRQDPGLGLRLIYFSYDVKMKEKGDIPEGYSVSREKKERFSLILESASTNQTSMYLCASSRPRLAPETQYFGPGTRLLVL.

The rearrangement joins TRBV7-8 to TRBJ2-1; perhaps TRBD2 as D (7 bases). Trimming shortened V by 5 bases and J by 5 bases, and 19 bases separated the two germline ends. The germline V gene encodes CDR1 SGHVS and CDR2 FQNEAQ. The CDR3 is 16 residues long. The CDR3 sequence is CASSREGGRRDNEQFF. The CDR3 nucleotides read TGTGCCAGCAGCCGTGAGGGGGGGCGCAGGGACAATGAGCAGTTCTTC.

This chain connects TRBV27 to TRBJ2-7; weak D call: TRBD2 (7 bases). From germline, CDR1 is MNHEY and CDR2 SMNVEV (reference sequence). The CDR3 has 13 residues. Trimming took 5 bases from V and 6 from J, leaving 14 bases between them. The CDR3 coding sequence is TGTGCCAGCAGTGAGGGGGGGATGTCCGAGCAGTACTTC. Its protein is CASSEGGMSEQYF.